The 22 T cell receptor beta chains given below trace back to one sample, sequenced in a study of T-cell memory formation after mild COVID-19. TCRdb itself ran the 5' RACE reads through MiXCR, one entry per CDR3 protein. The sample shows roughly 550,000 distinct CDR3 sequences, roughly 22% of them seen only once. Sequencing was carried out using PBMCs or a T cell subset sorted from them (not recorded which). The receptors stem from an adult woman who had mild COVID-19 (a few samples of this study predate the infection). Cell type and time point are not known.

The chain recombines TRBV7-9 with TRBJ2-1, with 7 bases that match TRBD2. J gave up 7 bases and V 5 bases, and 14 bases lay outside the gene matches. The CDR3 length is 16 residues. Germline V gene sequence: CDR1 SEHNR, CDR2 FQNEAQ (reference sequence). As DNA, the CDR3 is TGTGCCAGCAGCCCGCCGGGAAGCGGGGTTGTGAATGAGCAGTTCTTC. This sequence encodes CASSPPGSGVVNEQFF.

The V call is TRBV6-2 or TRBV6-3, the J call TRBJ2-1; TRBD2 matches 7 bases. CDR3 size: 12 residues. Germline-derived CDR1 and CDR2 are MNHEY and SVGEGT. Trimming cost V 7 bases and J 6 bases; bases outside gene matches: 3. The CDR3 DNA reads TGTGCCAGCACCACGGGGGGCAATGAGCAGTTCTTC. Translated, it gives CASTTGGNEQFF.

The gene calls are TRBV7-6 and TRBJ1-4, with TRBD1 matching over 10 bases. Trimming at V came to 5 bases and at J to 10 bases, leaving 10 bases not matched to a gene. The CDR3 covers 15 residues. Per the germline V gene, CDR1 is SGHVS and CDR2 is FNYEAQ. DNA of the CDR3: TGTGCCAGCAGCCCCTCCGACAGGGGGCAAGGAAAACTGTTTTTT. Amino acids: CASSPSDRGQGKLFF.

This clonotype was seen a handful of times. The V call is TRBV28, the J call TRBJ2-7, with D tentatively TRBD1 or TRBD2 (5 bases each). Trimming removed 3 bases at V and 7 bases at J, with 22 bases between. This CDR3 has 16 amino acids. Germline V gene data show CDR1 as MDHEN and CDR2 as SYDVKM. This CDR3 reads CASSLSSGTGIREQYF. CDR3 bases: TGTGCCAGCAGTTTGTCCTCCGGGACGGGGATCCGAGAGCAGTACTTC.

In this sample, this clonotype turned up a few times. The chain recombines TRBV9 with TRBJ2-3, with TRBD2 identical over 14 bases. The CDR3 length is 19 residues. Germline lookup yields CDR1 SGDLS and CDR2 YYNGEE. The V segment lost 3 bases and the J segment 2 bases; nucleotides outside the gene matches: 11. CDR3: CASSASGTSGGFSTDTQYF. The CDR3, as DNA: TGTGCCAGCAGCGCCTCCGGGACTAGCGGGGGATTCTCCACAGATACGCAGTATTTT.

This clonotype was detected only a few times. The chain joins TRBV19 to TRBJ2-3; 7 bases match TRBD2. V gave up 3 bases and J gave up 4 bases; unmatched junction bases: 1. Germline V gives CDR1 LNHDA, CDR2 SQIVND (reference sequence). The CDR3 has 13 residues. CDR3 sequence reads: CASSMGGADTQYF. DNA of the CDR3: TGTGCCAGTAGTATGGGAGGGGCAGATACGCAGTATTTT.

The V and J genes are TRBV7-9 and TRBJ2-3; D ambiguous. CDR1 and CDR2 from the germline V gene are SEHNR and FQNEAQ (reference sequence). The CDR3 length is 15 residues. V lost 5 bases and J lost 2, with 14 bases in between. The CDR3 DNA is TGTGCCAGCAGCCTGCCGGGTTATTACACAGATACGCAGTATTTT. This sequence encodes CASSLPGYYTDTQYF.

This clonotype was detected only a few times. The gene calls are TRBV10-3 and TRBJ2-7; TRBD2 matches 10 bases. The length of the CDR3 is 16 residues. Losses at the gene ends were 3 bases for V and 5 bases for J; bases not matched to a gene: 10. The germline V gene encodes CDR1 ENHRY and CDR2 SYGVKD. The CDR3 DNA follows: TGTGCCATCAGTGAAATTGCCGGAGCGGGAGGGGACGAGCAGTACTTC. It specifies CAISEIAGAGGDEQYF.

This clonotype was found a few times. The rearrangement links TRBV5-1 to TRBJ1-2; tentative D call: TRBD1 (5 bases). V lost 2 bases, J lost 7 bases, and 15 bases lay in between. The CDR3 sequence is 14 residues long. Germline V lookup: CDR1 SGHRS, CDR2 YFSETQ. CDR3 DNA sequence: TGCGCCAGCAGCTTAAGTCCGGGGACGGGTGGCTACACCTTC. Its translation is CASSLSPGTGGYTF.

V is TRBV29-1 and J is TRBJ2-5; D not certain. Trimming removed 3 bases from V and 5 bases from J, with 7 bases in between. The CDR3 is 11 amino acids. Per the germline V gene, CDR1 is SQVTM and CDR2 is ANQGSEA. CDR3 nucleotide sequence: TGCAGCGTTGACGGTCGGGAGACCCAGTACTTC. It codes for CSVDGRETQYF. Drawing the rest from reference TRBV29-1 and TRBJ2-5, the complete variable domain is SAVISQKPSRDICQRGTSLTIQCQVDSQVTMMFWYRQQPGQSLTLIATANQGSEATYESGFVIDKFPISRPNLTFSTLTVSNMSPEDSSIYLCSVDGRETQYFGPGTRLLVL.

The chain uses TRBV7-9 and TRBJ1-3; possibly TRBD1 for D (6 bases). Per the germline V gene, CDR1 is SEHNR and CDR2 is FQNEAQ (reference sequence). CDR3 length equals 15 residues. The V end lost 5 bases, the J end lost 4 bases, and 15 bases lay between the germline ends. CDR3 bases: TGTGCCAGCAGCCCATACAGGGTCTCCGGAAACACCATATATTTT. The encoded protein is CASSPYRVSGNTIYF.

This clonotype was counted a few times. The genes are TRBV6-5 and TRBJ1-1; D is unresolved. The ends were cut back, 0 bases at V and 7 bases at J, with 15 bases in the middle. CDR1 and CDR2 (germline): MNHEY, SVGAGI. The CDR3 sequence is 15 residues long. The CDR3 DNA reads TGTGCCAGCAGTTACTCGACCTCTGGGAGCAGTGAAGCTTTCTTT. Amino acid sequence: CASSYSTSGSSEAFF.

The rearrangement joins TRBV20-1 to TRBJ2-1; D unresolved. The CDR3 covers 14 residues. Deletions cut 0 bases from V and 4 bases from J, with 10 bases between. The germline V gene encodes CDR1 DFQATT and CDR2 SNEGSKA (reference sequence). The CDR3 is CSARDLTGYNEQFF. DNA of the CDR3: TGCAGTGCTAGAGATCTGACTGGATACAATGAGCAGTTCTTC.

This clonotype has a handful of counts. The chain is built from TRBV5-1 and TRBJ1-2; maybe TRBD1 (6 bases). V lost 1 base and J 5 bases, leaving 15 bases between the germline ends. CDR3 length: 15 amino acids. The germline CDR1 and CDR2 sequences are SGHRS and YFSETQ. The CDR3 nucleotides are TGCGCCAGCAGCTTGAGTTTCTCCAGGGGATATGGCTACACCTTC. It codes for CASSLSFSRGYGYTF.

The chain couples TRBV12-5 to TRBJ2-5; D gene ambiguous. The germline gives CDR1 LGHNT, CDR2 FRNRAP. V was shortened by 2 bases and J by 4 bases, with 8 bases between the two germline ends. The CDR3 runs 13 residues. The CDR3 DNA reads TGTGCTAGTGGTTTGAGTCCGCTAGAGACCCAGTACTTC. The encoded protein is CASGLSPLETQYF.

The CDR3 DNA follows: TGCAGTGCTAGAGTTGTGAGGGGACAGGGTGGTGGCTATGGCTACACCTTC. Residues: CSARVVRGQGGGYGYTF. The chain combines TRBV20-1 with TRBJ1-2; TRBD1 aligns across 9 bases. The germline V gene encodes CDR1 DFQATT and CDR2 SNEGSKA (reference sequence). Trimming took 1 base from V and 4 from J; bases not matched to a gene: 13. The length of the CDR3 is 17 residues.

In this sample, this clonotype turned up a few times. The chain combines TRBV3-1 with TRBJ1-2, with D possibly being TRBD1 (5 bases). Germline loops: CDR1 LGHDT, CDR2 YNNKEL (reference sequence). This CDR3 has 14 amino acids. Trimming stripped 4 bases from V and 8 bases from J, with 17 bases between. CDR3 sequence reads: CASSLRAGAGGYTF. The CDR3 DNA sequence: TGTGCCAGCAGCCTTCGCGCCGGGGCTGGGGGCTACACCTTC.

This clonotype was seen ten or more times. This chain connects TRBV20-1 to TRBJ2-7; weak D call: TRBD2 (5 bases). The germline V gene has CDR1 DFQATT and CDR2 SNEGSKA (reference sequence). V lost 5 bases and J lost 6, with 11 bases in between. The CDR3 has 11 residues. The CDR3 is CSAFGRGEQYF. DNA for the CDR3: TGCAGTGCTTTCGGACGGGGCGAGCAGTACTTC.

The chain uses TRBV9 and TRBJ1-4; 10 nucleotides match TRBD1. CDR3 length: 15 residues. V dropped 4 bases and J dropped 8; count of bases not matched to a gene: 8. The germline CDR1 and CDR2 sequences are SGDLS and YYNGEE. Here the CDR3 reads CASSITGTGDEKLFF. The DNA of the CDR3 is TGTGCCAGCAGCATAACCGGGACAGGGGACGAAAAACTGTTTTTT.

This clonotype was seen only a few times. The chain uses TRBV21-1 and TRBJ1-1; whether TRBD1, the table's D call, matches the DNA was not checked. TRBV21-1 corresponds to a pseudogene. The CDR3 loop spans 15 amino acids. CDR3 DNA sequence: TGTGCCAGCAGCAAGCCCACAGGGATTGGGACTGAAGCTTTCTTT. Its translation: CASSKPTGIGTEAFF.

DNA of the CDR3: TGCGCCAGCAGCCTCAGACAGGGGGGCCTCACCGAGCAGTACTTC. This encodes CASSLRQGGLTEQYF. This rearrangement joins TRBV4-1 to TRBJ2-7; 9 bases map to TRBD1. Germline CDR1 is MGHRA and CDR2 is YSYEKL. With V trimmed by 4 bases and J by 6 bases, 10 bases remained unmatched. CDR3 length: 15 amino acids.

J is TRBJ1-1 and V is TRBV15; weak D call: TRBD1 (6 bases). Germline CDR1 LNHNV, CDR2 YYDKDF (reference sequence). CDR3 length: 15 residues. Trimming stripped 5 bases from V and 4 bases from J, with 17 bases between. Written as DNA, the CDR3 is TGTGCCACCAGCGGGTTACCAGGGGTGGGCACTGAAGCTTTCTTT. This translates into CATSGLPGVGTEAFF.